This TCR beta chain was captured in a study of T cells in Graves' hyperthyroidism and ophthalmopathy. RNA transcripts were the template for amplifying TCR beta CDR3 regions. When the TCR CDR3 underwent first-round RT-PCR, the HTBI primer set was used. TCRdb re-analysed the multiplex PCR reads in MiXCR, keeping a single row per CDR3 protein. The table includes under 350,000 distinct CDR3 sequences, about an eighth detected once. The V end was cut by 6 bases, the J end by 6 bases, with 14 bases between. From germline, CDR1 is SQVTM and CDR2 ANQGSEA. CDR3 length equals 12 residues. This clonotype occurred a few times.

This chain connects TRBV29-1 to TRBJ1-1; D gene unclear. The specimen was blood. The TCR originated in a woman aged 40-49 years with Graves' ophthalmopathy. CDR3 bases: TGCAGCGTGGGGAGGCAGTCCCCTGAAGCTTTCTTT. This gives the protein CSVGRQSPEAFF. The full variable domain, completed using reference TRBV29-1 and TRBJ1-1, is SAVISQKPSRDICQRGTSLTIQCQVDSQVTMMFWYRQQPGQSLTLIATANQGSEATYESGFVIDKFPISRPNLTFSTLTVSNMSPEDSSIYLCSVGRQSPEAFFGQGTRLTVV.